The 18 T cell receptor beta chains listed next were all sequenced from one sample in a study of blood T cell repertoires in COVID-19. Here immunoSEQ multiplex PCR was the method, and the copy in TCRdb shows in-frame clones only, minus some. The table includes a few hundred thousand clones, about nine tenths detected once. Sequenced sample: peripheral blood. All receptors derive from a woman aged 25 to 45 who had recovered from COVID-19.

V and J are TRBV7-8 and TRBJ2-1; the D gene is possibly TRBD1 (6 bases). Germline values: CDR1 SGHVS, CDR2 FQNEAQ. The CDR3 totals 13 residues. The V end lost 1 base, the J end lost 11 bases, and 12 bases lay between the germline ends. The CDR3 protein is CASSLVGDTKQFF. The CDR3 DNA follows: TGTGCCAGCAGCTTAGTTGGGGACACAAAGCAGTTCTTC. Variable domain in full (rest from reference TRBV7-8 and TRBJ2-1): GAGVSQSPRYKVAKRGQDVALRCDPISGHVSLFWYQQALGQGPEFLTYFQNEAQLDKSGLPSDRFFAERPEGSVSTLKIQRTQQEDSAVYLCASSLVGDTKQFFGPGTRLTVL.

The CDR3: CASSLEGTVQETQYF. The CDR3 DNA follows: TGTGCCAGCAGCTTAGAGGGGACAGTGCAAGAGACCCAGTACTTC. V and J are TRBV11-2 and TRBJ2-5, with TRBD1 matching over 7 bases. This CDR3 is 15 amino acids long. V shed 0 bases, J shed 2 bases, and the junction held 3 bases outside the gene matches. The germline V gene has CDR1 SGHAT and CDR2 FQNNGV. The variable domain in full, completed from reference TRBV11-2 and TRBJ2-5, reads EAGVAQSPRYKIIEKRQSVAFWCNPISGHATLYWYQQILGQGPKLLIQFQNNGVVDDSQLPKDRFSAERLKGVDSTLKIQPAKLEDSAVYLCASSLEGTVQETQYFGPGTRLLVL.

The rearrangement uses TRBV28 and TRBJ2-7; the D gene is possibly TRBD1 (6 bases). There are 13 residues in the CDR3. The V end was cut by 8 bases, the J end by 5 bases, with 16 bases between. The germline V gene encodes CDR1 MDHEN and CDR2 SYDVKM. The CDR3 spells CASGYRVHDEQYF. In nucleotides, the CDR3 is TGTGCCAGCGGATACAGGGTACACGACGAGCAGTACTTC.

This chain uses TRBV18 with TRBJ1-1, with D possibly matching TRBD1 (6 bases). Germline CDR1 and CDR2: KGHSH and LQKENI. The CDR3 totals 16 residues. Trimming left V 3 bases short and J 1 base short, with 15 bases between. The CDR3 DNA reads TGTGCCAGCTCACCCAACCAGGGGAGGGCGAACACTGAAGCTTTCTTT. Protein: CASSPNQGRANTEAFF.

J is TRBJ2-6 and V is TRBV3-1 (or the pseudogene TRBV3-2); TRBD1 agrees at 11 bases. Germline lookup yields CDR1 LGHDT and CDR2 YNNKEL (reference sequence). V trimming: 4 bases; J trimming: 2 bases; junction bases outside the gene matches: 13. This CDR3 contains 20 residues. The CDR3 here is CASSLLAAGTGGTGANVLTF. Written as DNA, the CDR3 is TGTGCCAGCAGCCTATTAGCCGCCGGGACAGGGGGAACTGGGGCCAACGTCCTGACTTTC.

The chain is built from TRBV11-2 and TRBJ2-5; D is possibly TRBD2 (6 bases). This CDR3 spans 17 amino acids. V was pared by 5 bases and J by 1 base, with 20 bases between. CDR1 and CDR2 from the germline V gene are SGHAT and FQNNGV. CDR3 DNA: TGTGCCAGCAGCCCGAATTTTGGACTACCAACCCAAGAGACCCAGTACTTC. Translation: CASSPNFGLPTQETQYF.

The chain joins TRBV5-1 to TRBJ2-5; 9 nucleotides agree with TRBD2. V lost 4 bases and J lost 2; bases outside the gene matches: 9. There are 16 residues in the CDR3. Germline V gene data show CDR1 as SGHRS and CDR2 as YFSETQ. In DNA, the CDR3 is TGCGCCAGCAGCCCCCAATCGCGGGGGGGACAAGAGACCCAGTACTTC. Translation gives CASSPQSRGGQETQYF.

The V call is TRBV7-2, the J call TRBJ2-1; 9 bases fit TRBD2. The CDR3 spans 15 residues. The V gene end was trimmed by 2 bases and the J gene end by 4 bases; junction bases not matched to a gene: 3. Germline V lookup: CDR1 SGHTA, CDR2 FQGNSA. The chain's CDR3 is CASSLRGLAYNEQFF. In DNA form, the CDR3 reads TGTGCCAGCAGCTTACGGGGACTAGCTTACAATGAGCAGTTCTTC.

V usage is TRBV12-3 or TRBV12-4 and J usage is TRBJ2-3; no clear D gene. V was trimmed by 6 bases and J by 1 base, leaving 5 bases between them. This CDR3 is 12 amino acids long. For the CDR3, the DNA is TGTGCCAGCAGGGGCCGCACAGATACGCAGTATTTT. Translating it yields CASRGRTDTQYF.

The chain links TRBV7-8 to TRBJ2-3; 10 nucleotides line up with TRBD2. With 6 bases clipped from V and 3 bases from J, the junction kept 9 bases outside the gene matches. The CDR3 runs to 16 residues. Per germline, CDR1 SGHVS and CDR2 FQNEAQ. This CDR3 reads CASRKTIAGGTDTQYF. The CDR3 DNA sequence: TGTGCCAGCAGGAAAACCATAGCGGGGGGAACAGATACGCAGTATTTT.

The J gene is TRBJ1-6, the V gene TRBV5-1, with no clear D. This CDR3 has 14 residues. The V gene lost 4 bases and the J gene lost 5 bases, with 10 bases spanning the gap. Germline CDR1 SGHRS, CDR2 YFSETQ. CDR3 DNA sequence: TGCGCCAGCAGCCCGGCGGGTCATAATTCACCCCTCCACTTT. Protein product: CASSPAGHNSPLHF.

The chain couples TRBV11-2 to TRBJ1-2; D possibly corresponds to TRBD1 (5 bases). Germline V gene lookup returns CDR1 SGHAT and CDR2 FQNNGV. Trimming removed 1 base at V and 6 bases at J, with 15 bases between. This CDR3 is built from 15 residues. The CDR3: CASSLGPGLEHGYTF. DNA for the CDR3: TGTGCCAGCAGCTTAGGTCCAGGGCTGGAACATGGCTACACCTTC.

The V call is TRBV9, the J call TRBJ2-7, with D uncertain. The CDR3 has 14 residues. Trimming took off 0 bases at V and 0 bases at J, with 7 bases between the two ends. Germline values: CDR1 SGDLS, CDR2 YYNGEE. CDR3 DNA sequence: TGTGCCAGCAGCGTAGAACCGAGCTCCTACGAGCAGTACTTC. Translating gives CASSVEPSSYEQYF.

This clone was observed once. The chain combines TRBV10-3 with TRBJ2-5; a weak D match, TRBD2 (5 bases). This CDR3 comprises 14 residues. The V gene lost 4 bases and the J gene lost 5 bases, with 14 bases spanning the gap. Germline-derived CDR1 and CDR2 are ENHRY and SYGVKD. This CDR3 reads CAISGSGPGETQYF. In nucleotides, the CDR3 is TGTGCCATCAGTGGGAGCGGACCGGGCGAGACCCAGTACTTC.

This chain joins TRBV4-1 and TRBJ2-2, with 10 bases lining up with TRBD2. J was trimmed by 7 bases and V by 3 bases; bases with no gene match: 5. Germline values: CDR1 MGHRA, CDR2 YSYEKL. The CDR3 has 15 residues. The CDR3 coding sequence is TGCGCCAGCAGCCAGCCGGGACTAGCGATCGGGGAGCTGTTTTTT. It encodes CASSQPGLAIGELFF.

The chain joins TRBV18 to TRBJ1-1, with TRBD1 matching 8 bases. CDR1 and CDR2 from the germline V gene are KGHSH and LQKENI. The trim removed 3 bases at V and 0 bases at J, leaving 6 bases unmatched. This CDR3 has 16 residues. As DNA, the CDR3 is TGTGCCAGCTCACCGACTCCGGGACAGGTGAACACTGAAGCTTTCTTT. Translation: CASSPTPGQVNTEAFF.

The chain links TRBV6-5 to TRBJ2-1, with 9 positions matching TRBD2. CDR3 length: 15 amino acids. Germline trimming cut 6 bases from V and 4 bases from J; bases unmatched to any gene: 7. Germline CDR1 is MNHEY and CDR2 is SVGAGI. CDR3 in amino acids: CASRPTSGSYNEQFF. CDR3 bases: TGTGCCAGCAGGCCTACTAGCGGGTCATACAATGAGCAGTTCTTC.

The chain has TRBV18 and TRBJ1-6; 7 bases agree with TRBD1. Germline V gene data show CDR1 as KGHSH and CDR2 as LQKENI. V lost 3 bases and J lost 6; bases outside the gene matches: 5. The CDR3 covers 15 residues. CDR3 DNA: TGTGCCAGCTCACCCTCGGGACAGCTTAATTCACCCCTCCACTTT. Its protein is CASSPSGQLNSPLHF. Full variable domain (remainder filled in from reference TRBV18 and TRBJ1-6): NAGVMQNPRHLVRRRGQEARLRCSPMKGHSHVYWYRQLPEEGLKFMVYLQKENIIDESGMPKERFSAEFPKEGPSILRIQQVVRGDSAAYFCASSPSGQLNSPLHFGNGTRLTVT.